The 21 T cell receptor beta chains given below trace back to one sample, sequenced in a study of Ad26.COV2.S vaccination and SARS-CoV-2 variants. Produced via immunoSEQ multiplex PCR; TCRdb's table is partial and in-frame only. This table holds around 350,000 clones, 70% to 90% found once. Treatment: around 19 received Ad26.COV2.S at low or high dose, single or two shots; 5 received placebo; per-sample allocation not given. Each sample was drawn 63 days after the first injection (of vaccine or placebo). Sequences were derived from peripheral blood, sampled in a trial of Ad26.COV2.S vaccine versus placebo. The receptors were gathered from a person between 18 and 65 years old who received the Ad26.COV2.S COVID-19 vaccine or a placebo.

This sequence joins TRBV30 and TRBJ1-5, with D possibly matching TRBD1 (6 bases). The CDR3 extends over 14 amino acids. From germline, CDR1 is GTSNPN and CDR2 SVGIG (reference sequence). Trimming cost V 1 base and J 3 bases, with 10 bases left between them. The CDR3 coding sequence is TGTGCCTGGAGTGAAGGGGGGAACAATCAGCCCCAGCATTTT. This codes for CAWSEGGNNQPQHF.

J is TRBJ2-1 and V is TRBV4-3, with a possible D match to TRBD2 (6 bases). V was clipped by 0 bases and J by 3 bases, with 15 bases between them. The CDR3 is 17 residues long. Germline V lookup: CDR1 LGHNA, CDR2 YSLEER. The CDR3 spells CASSQDGWKTSYNEQFF. The CDR3 coding sequence is TGCGCCAGCAGCCAAGATGGGTGGAAGACTAGCTACAATGAGCAGTTCTTC.

The rearrangement links TRBV19 to TRBJ2-1; TRBD1 agrees at 9 bases. V was clipped by 4 bases and J by 8 bases; unmatched bases: 12. The germline V gene has CDR1 LNHDA and CDR2 SQIVND (reference sequence). This CDR3 is built from 16 residues. The CDR3 nucleotides read TGTGCCAGTAGTACTGCCGGGACAGGGATGGGGGATGAGCAGTTCTTC. Its protein is CASSTAGTGMGDEQFF.

A single count supports this clone. This same CDR3 is encoded by further DNA sequences in the sample. The rearrangement uses TRBV18 and TRBJ1-3; 7 bases fit TRBD1. V trimming: 3 bases; J trimming: 0 bases; junction bases outside the gene matches: 5. Germline V CDR1 and CDR2: KGHSH, LQKENI. The CDR3 has 16 residues. The CDR3 loop is CASSPSTGPSGNTIYF. The CDR3 DNA is TGTGCCAGCTCACCTTCGACAGGGCCCTCTGGAAACACCATATATTTT.

As to this clone: The junction shows a germline mismatch at one end, possibly a read error. The chain links TRBV5-4 to TRBJ1-2; the D is unclear. The germline V gene encodes CDR1 SGHNT and CDR2 YYREEE (reference sequence). The CDR3 loop spans 11 amino acids. CDR3 nucleotide sequence: TGTGCCAGCGCAGGCCCATATGACTACACCTTC. Translating gives CASAGPYDYTF.

The gene calls are TRBV11-2 and TRBJ2-1; TRBD1 might be the D (6 bases). Germline CDR1 is SGHAT and CDR2 is FQNNGV. The V and J ends lost 7 bases and 4 bases respectively, with 20 bases between them. The CDR3 sequence is 16 residues long. Here the CDR3 reads CASTEAGTSAYNEQFF. Here the CDR3 DNA reads TGTGCCAGCACCGAAGCCGGGACATCAGCTTACAATGAGCAGTTCTTC.

The chain carries TRBV28 and TRBJ2-1, with a possible D match to TRBD1 (5 bases). The CDR3 consists of 14 residues. V lost 7 bases to trimming and J lost 9 bases, with 19 bases between them. Germline V gene data show CDR1 as MDHEN and CDR2 as SYDVKM. In nucleotides, the CDR3 is TGTGCCAGCACACCCCAGGGTGTACAAGGTGAGCAGTTCTTC. Its translation is CASTPQGVQGEQFF.

The rearrangement joins TRBV18 to TRBJ2-7; the match to TRBD1 covers 7 bases. The CDR3 is 15 amino acids. CDR1 and CDR2 (germline): KGHSH, LQKENI. The trim removed 0 bases at V and 2 bases at J, leaving 4 bases unmatched. The CDR3 reads CASSPPTGRTYEQYF. For the CDR3, the DNA is TGTGCCAGCTCACCACCGACAGGGAGAACCTACGAGCAGTACTTC.

The chain combines TRBV5-1 with TRBJ1-2; D is undetermined. Germline CDR1 is SGHRS and CDR2 is YFSETQ. V gave up 1 base and J gave up 3 bases, with 7 bases separating them. This CDR3 is 13 amino acids long. The CDR3 region is CASSLTEDYGYTF. The CDR3 DNA follows: TGCGCCAGCAGCTTGACGGAAGACTATGGCTACACCTTC.

V usage is TRBV28 and J usage is TRBJ2-5; 7 bases are a match to TRBD2. The length of the CDR3 is 14 residues. J was trimmed by 2 bases and V by 6 bases; bases with no gene match: 6. The V gene's germline CDR1 is MDHEN and CDR2 SYDVKM. CDR3 protein: CASRAGAGQETQYF. Here the CDR3 DNA reads TGTGCCAGCAGGGCGGGAGCGGGTCAAGAGACCCAGTACTTC.

V usage is TRBV29-1 and J usage is TRBJ1-2; 10 nucleotides align to TRBD1. The V gene end was trimmed by 7 bases and the J gene end by 1 base; junction bases not matched to a gene: 3. Germline-derived CDR1 and CDR2 are SQVTM and ANQGSEA. The CDR3 sequence is 13 residues long. As DNA, the CDR3 is TGCAGCGCCTGGACAGGGGGTAACTATGGCTACACCTTC. Translating gives CSAWTGGNYGYTF.

This clone was recorded only once. The V and J genes are TRBV19 and TRBJ2-7; 10 bases map to TRBD2. The CDR3 is 14 residues long. CDR1 LNHDA and CDR2 SQIVND come from the germline V gene (reference sequence). Losses at the gene ends were 6 bases for V and 1 base for J; bases not matched to a gene: 3. CDR3 coding DNA: TGTGCCAGTAGCAGACTAGCGGGTTCCTACGAGCAGTACTTC. Translation: CASSRLAGSYEQYF.

V usage is TRBV27 and J usage is TRBJ1-5; no clear D. CDR3 length: 14 amino acids. V was pared by 4 bases and J by 2 bases, with 9 bases between. Germline-derived CDR1 and CDR2 are MNHEY and SMNVEV (reference sequence). CDR3 region: CASSSLIGNQPQHF. In DNA, the CDR3 is TGTGCCAGCAGTTCCTTAATAGGCAATCAGCCCCAGCATTTT.

The rearrangement uses TRBV19 and TRBJ1-2, with D perhaps TRBD1 (5 bases). Germline V lookup: CDR1 LNHDA, CDR2 SQIVND (reference sequence). The CDR3 loop spans 13 amino acids. Trimming stripped 7 bases from V and 4 bases from J, with 13 bases between. CDR3 DNA: TGTGCCAGTATCCCGACAGTTCCCTATGGCTACACCTTC. Its translation is CASIPTVPYGYTF.

The J gene is TRBJ1-1, the V gene TRBV28; TRBD1 agrees at 8 bases. With 8 bases clipped from V and 6 bases from J, the junction kept 8 bases outside the gene matches. Per the germline V gene, CDR1 is MDHEN and CDR2 is SYDVKM. There are 13 residues in the CDR3. CDR3 coding DNA: TGTGCCAGCGGGGCAGGGGGCGCTTCTGAAGCTTTCTTT. It encodes CASGAGGASEAFF.

The rearrangement uses TRBV6-6 and TRBJ1-1; possibly TRBD1 for D (5 bases). Germline CDR1 and CDR2: MNHNY and SVGAGI (reference sequence). CDR3 size: 12 residues. V lost 8 bases, J lost 8 bases, and 15 bases lay in between. Written as DNA, the CDR3 is TGTGCCAGCGTACTCAGGGAGACAGAAGCTTTCTTT. It specifies CASVLRETEAFF.

The J gene is TRBJ2-2, the V gene TRBV6-5; D is tentatively TRBD1 or TRBD2 (5 bases each). Germline V gene lookup returns CDR1 MNHEY and CDR2 SVGAGI. The CDR3 runs 14 residues. Trimming stripped 0 bases from V and 7 bases from J, with 9 bases between. The CDR3 protein is CASSYSGVFGELFF. For the CDR3, the DNA is TGTGCCAGCAGTTACTCGGGGGTATTCGGGGAGCTGTTTTTT.

The chain employs TRBV11-2 and TRBJ2-7, with a weak D call TRBD1 (5 bases). This CDR3 contains 15 residues. Looked up from germline, CDR1 is SGHAT and CDR2 is FQNNGV. Trimming pared 3 bases from V and 1 base from J, leaving 13 bases between. The CDR3 protein is CASSLERGVSYEQYF. DNA of the CDR3: TGTGCCAGCAGCTTGGAAAGGGGTGTTTCCTACGAGCAGTACTTC.

This clone has a handful of counts. The gene calls are TRBV28 and TRBJ2-5; D may be TRBD1 (6 bases). CDR1 is MDHEN and CDR2 is SYDVKM in the germline V gene. V shed 5 bases and J shed 5 bases, with 18 bases lying between them. The CDR3 length is 15 residues. The CDR3: CASSDTTGLRETQYF. The CDR3 nucleotides are TGTGCCAGCAGTGATACCACAGGGTTAAGGGAGACCCAGTACTTC.

This clone was counted a few times. This rearrangement joins TRBV5-6 to TRBJ2-1; TRBD2 matches at 11 bases. The V segment lost 3 bases and the J segment 3 bases; nucleotides outside the gene matches: 11. This CDR3 region has 18 residues. Germline assignment: CDR1 SGHDT and CDR2 YYEEEE. The CDR3 DNA reads TGTGCCAGCAGCTCGGATCCCACTAGCGGGAGTTACTACAATGAGCAGTTCTTC. It codes for CASSSDPTSGSYYNEQFF.

The V gene is TRBV7-9, the J gene TRBJ2-1, with 14 bases that match TRBD2. Germline V gives CDR1 SEHNR, CDR2 FQNEAQ (reference sequence). This CDR3 is 15 amino acids long. V shed 6 bases and J 7 bases; nucleotides not matched to a gene: 5. Written as DNA, the CDR3 is TGTGCCAGCAGGGACAGACTAGCGGGAGGGAATGAGCAGTTCTTC. Residues: CASRDRLAGGNEQFF.